In this sample, the clone carrying this TCR beta chain turned up many times. Amplified regions were TCR beta CDR3 sequences from RNA transcripts. The HTBI primer set was used in a first-round RT-PCR of the TCR CDR3. TCRdb itself ran the multiplex PCR reads through MiXCR, one entry per CDR3 protein. The repertoire holds approximately 590,000 distinct CDR3 sequences, about 15% seen once, with under 7.5% in the top ten. The CDR3 runs to 14 residues. The ends were cut back, 6 bases at V and 2 bases at J, with 14 bases in the middle. Per the germline V gene, CDR1 is MDHEN and CDR2 is SYDVKM. These data belong to a study of T cells in Graves' hyperthyroidism and ophthalmopathy. When ophthalmopathy did not progress within 18 months, Graves' hyperthyroidism was considered stable. It was uncontrolled infection, other autoimmune disease, pregnancy or lactation that excluded patients. Using about 10 ml of fresh peripheral blood, PBMCs were prepared.

This chain connects TRBV28 to TRBJ2-7; D unclear. Sequenced: blood. This receptor was taken from a woman younger than 45 with Graves' hyperthyroidism. The CDR3 bases are TGTGCCAGCAGCCATACAGCTTCCCCCTACGAGCAGTACTTC. As protein: CASSHTASPYEQYF.